Listed here are 27 T cell receptor beta chains from one sample, sequenced in a study of low-dose radiotherapy and immunotherapy resistance in tumors. Priming of first-strand cDNA relied on TRAV- and TRBV-specific primers (covering alpha and beta chains). With a constant-region primer and a V-primer adapter, TCRs were subjected to roughly 20 PCR cycles of amplification. From the reads, TCRdb called clonotypes with MiXCR, one entry per CDR3 protein. The sample consists of about 12,000 distinct CDR3 sequences, 76% of them appearing once. Every receptor here comes from a human donor with advanced metastatic prostate, ovarian, gallbladder or colorectal cancer (not recorded which). This table probably holds off-target reads from a library built for another chain.

The table lists this clonotype with a few counts. The chain has TRBV11-2 and TRBJ1-2, with 8 bases aligning to TRBD1. Germline V lookup: CDR1 SGHAT, CDR2 FQNNGV. The CDR3 runs 15 residues. J gave up 4 bases and V 1 base, and 5 bases lay outside the gene matches. CDR3 sequence reads: CASSLAGQGGYGYTF. The CDR3 bases are TGTGCCAGCAGCTTAGCTGGACAGGGAGGCTATGGCTACACCTTC.

The chain uses TRBV5-4 and TRBJ1-1, with D unresolved. The CDR3 consists of 15 residues. Trimming took 0 bases from V and 1 from J, leaving 10 bases between them. Germline CDR1 SGHNT, CDR2 YYREEE (reference sequence). CDR3 in amino acids: CASSLDLGRNTEAFF. CDR3 DNA sequence: TGTGCCAGCAGCTTGGATTTGGGCAGGAACACTGAAGCTTTCTTT.

V and J are TRBV14 and TRBJ1-3, with no clear D. Per the germline V gene, CDR1 is SGHDN and CDR2 is FVKESK. The V gene lost 2 bases and the J gene lost 4 bases, with 6 bases spanning the gap. The CDR3 runs 13 residues. This CDR3 is CASSQTSGNTIYF. For the CDR3, the DNA is TGTGCCAGCAGCCAAACAAGCGGAAACACCATATATTTT.

V and J are TRBV4-3 and TRBJ1-2; D unclear. Germline CDR1 LGHNA, CDR2 YSLEER. Trimming cost V 1 base and J 1 base, with 7 bases left between them. This CDR3 has 14 residues. The CDR3 loop reads CASSQAVLNYGYTF. The CDR3 region has the DNA TGCGCCAGCAGCCAAGCGGTCCTTAACTATGGCTACACCTTC.

The chain carries TRBV28 and TRBJ1-3; D is possibly TRBD1 (6 bases). The CDR3 is 15 amino acids. Trimming took off 1 base at V and 4 bases at J, with 11 bases between the two ends. The germline V gene encodes CDR1 MDHEN and CDR2 SYDVKM. This chain's CDR3 is CASSLSGGSGNTIYF. In DNA, the CDR3 is TGTGCCAGCAGTTTATCGGGGGGCTCCGGAAACACCATATATTTT.

This chain joins TRBV11-3 and TRBJ2-3; no definite D call. Trimming shortened V by 0 bases and J by 4 bases, and 11 bases separated the two germline ends. The CDR3 runs to 15 residues. The germline CDR1 and CDR2 sequences are SGHNT and YENEEA. The CDR3 spells CASSLDSSKPDTQYF. The CDR3 DNA follows: TGTGCCAGCAGCTTAGATTCGTCGAAGCCAGATACGCAGTATTTT.

In its sample, this clonotype was seen a few times. This chain links TRBV4-2 with TRBJ2-3, with no clear D. Trimming took 0 bases from V and 1 from J, leaving 8 bases between them. CDR3 size: 15 residues. Per germline, CDR1 LGHNA and CDR2 YNFKEQ. CDR3 sequence reads: CASSQDRTGTDTQYF. The CDR3 bases are TGTGCCAGCAGCCAAGATCGGACGGGCACAGATACGCAGTATTTT.

The chain combines TRBV2 with TRBJ2-6; 8 bases map to TRBD2. The CDR3 contains 15 residues. V trimming: 4 bases; J trimming: 2 bases; junction bases outside the gene matches: 1. The germline V gene encodes CDR1 SNHLY and CDR2 FYNNEI. For the CDR3, the DNA is TGTGCCAGCAGTGCCGGGGGGGCTGGGGCCAACGTCCTGACTTTC. Its translation: CASSAGGAGANVLTF.

The chain links TRBV28 to TRBJ2-7; D gene unclear. Germline V CDR1 and CDR2: MDHEN, SYDVKM. This CDR3 comprises 13 residues. Deletions cut 6 bases from V and 3 bases from J, with 12 bases between. The CDR3 DNA sequence: TGTGCCAGCAGCCCAAGCTTGGGCTACGAGCAGTACTTC. Protein product: CASSPSLGYEQYF.

This chain connects TRBV30 to TRBJ2-7; possibly TRBD1 for D (6 bases). Trimming removed 4 bases from V and 2 bases from J, with 15 bases in between. Germline V lookup: CDR1 GTSNPN, CDR2 SVGIG (reference sequence). This CDR3 spans 14 amino acids. The CDR3 nucleotides are TGTGCCTGGAAAGTCCAGGGGATAACCTACGAGCAGTACTTC. Amino acids: CAWKVQGITYEQYF.

V gene TRBV6-6 combines with J gene TRBJ2-7, with 9 nucleotides matching TRBD1. The junction had 5 bases not matched to a gene; V was cut back by 8 bases and J by 6 bases. Germline V CDR1 and CDR2: MNHNY, SVGAGI (reference sequence). This CDR3 is 12 amino acids long. Here the CDR3 reads CASGQGNIEQYF. CDR3 sequence (DNA): TGTGCCAGCGGACAGGGGAACATCGAGCAGTACTTC.

This rearrangement joins TRBV2 to TRBJ1-4; D unresolved. The CDR3 has 13 amino acids. Germline V gives CDR1 SNHLY, CDR2 FYNNEI. The V end was cut by 2 bases, the J end by 4 bases, with 5 bases between. The chain's CDR3 is CASSEQFNEKLFF. CDR3 DNA sequence: TGTGCCAGCAGTGAACAGTTTAATGAAAAACTGTTTTTT.

The chain links TRBV14 to TRBJ1-5, with D unresolved. The CDR3 loop spans 14 amino acids. V was trimmed by 1 base and J by 1 base, leaving 5 bases between them. Germline CDR1 reads SGHDN; CDR2 reads FVKESK. CDR3 DNA: TGTGCCAGCAGCCAAGTGGGGAGCAATCAGCCCCAGCATTTT. The encoded protein is CASSQVGSNQPQHF.

The chain couples TRBV28 to TRBJ1-5, with D unclear. CDR1 and CDR2 (germline): MDHEN, SYDVKM. Trimming pared 6 bases from V and 4 bases from J, leaving 13 bases between. CDR3 size: 14 residues. The CDR3: CASSPGKRNQPQHF. CDR3 DNA sequence: TGTGCCAGCAGCCCAGGAAAGCGGAATCAGCCCCAGCATTTT.

The rearrangement uses TRBV20-1 and TRBJ1-5; possible D gene TRBD1, 6 bases. The CDR3 runs to 15 residues. Germline CDR1 is DFQATT and CDR2 is SNEGSKA (reference sequence). V lost 2 bases to trimming and J lost 1 base, with 12 bases between them. Here the CDR3 reads CSARTQGTSNQPQHF. CDR3 coding DNA: TGCAGTGCTAGAACCCAGGGGACGAGCAATCAGCCCCAGCATTTT.

This clonotype has only a few counts. The chain couples TRBV28 to TRBJ1-2; D unresolved. The CDR3 is 12 amino acids. The germline gives CDR1 MDHEN, CDR2 SYDVKM. The V end lost 3 bases, the J end lost 6 bases, and 8 bases lay between the germline ends. The CDR3 coding sequence is TGTGCCAGCAGTTTCAAGACTGATGGCTACACCTTC. Encoded protein: CASSFKTDGYTF.

V is TRBV4-2 and J is TRBJ1-6, with D unresolved. The CDR3 is 16 residues long. The V gene's germline CDR1 is LGHNA and CDR2 YNFKEQ. Deletions cut 1 base from V and 10 bases from J, with 17 bases between. Here the CDR3 reads CASSQGATEGTSPLHF. CDR3 DNA sequence: TGTGCCAGCAGCCAAGGGGCTACGGAGGGAACCTCACCCCTCCACTTT.

This clonotype showed up just a few times. The rearrangement links TRBV11-2 to TRBJ2-3, with 14 bases matching TRBD2. CDR1 and CDR2 from the germline V gene are SGHAT and FQNNGV. J lost 1 base, V lost 0 bases, and 3 bases had no gene match. The CDR3 extends over 18 amino acids. CDR3 sequence (DNA): TGTGCCAGCAGCTTAGACGAGGGACTAGCGGGAGGCACAGATACGCAGTATTTT. Encoded protein: CASSLDEGLAGGTDTQYF.

The chain is built from TRBV6-8 and TRBJ2-7; the D gene is possibly TRBD2 (5 bases). CDR1 MNHGY and CDR2 SAAAGT come from the germline V gene. The CDR3 has 12 residues. The germline V and J ends were trimmed by 6 bases and 7 bases, with 13 bases remaining between them. CDR3 sequence reads: CASRADSAEQYF. The CDR3 coding sequence is TGTGCCAGCAGGGCGGACTCCGCGGAGCAGTACTTC.

This clonotype has only a few counts. The chain joins TRBV2 to TRBJ1-5; perhaps TRBD1 as D (5 bases). This CDR3 has 15 amino acids. The V end lost 5 bases, the J end lost 1 base, and 12 bases lay between the germline ends. CDR1 is SNHLY, CDR2 FYNNEI, per germline. In DNA form, the CDR3 reads TGTGCCAGCAGTAGTGGGGGGGTCAGCAATCAGCCCCAGCATTTT. Translated, it gives CASSSGGVSNQPQHF.

V usage is TRBV7-2 and J usage is TRBJ2-7; D is perhaps TRBD1 or TRBD2 (6 bases each). V was cut by 5 bases and J by 1 base, with 15 bases left in between. Germline lookup yields CDR1 SGHTA and CDR2 FQGNSA. The CDR3 runs 15 residues. For the CDR3, the DNA is TGTGCCAGCAGCCGGGAGTGGGGGCGATCCTACGAGCAGTACTTC. As protein: CASSREWGRSYEQYF.

The genes are TRBV5-1 and TRBJ2-1; no clear D. Trimming stripped 3 bases from V and 8 bases from J, with 12 bases between. Germline V lookup: CDR1 SGHRS, CDR2 YFSETQ. This CDR3 is built from 13 residues. The CDR3 reads CASSSAGVHEQFF. CDR3 nucleotide sequence: TGCGCCAGCAGCTCGGCAGGTGTCCATGAGCAGTTCTTC.

The chain combines TRBV12-3 or TRBV12-4 with TRBJ2-2, with D perhaps matching TRBD1 (5 bases). V dropped 3 bases and J dropped 5 bases, with 10 bases sitting between them. The CDR3 runs 14 residues. The CDR3 here is CASSLQGWTGELFF. In DNA form, the CDR3 reads TGTGCCAGCAGTTTGCAGGGTTGGACCGGGGAGCTGTTTTTT.

This chain links TRBV19 with TRBJ2-1, with 9 positions matching TRBD2. CDR1 and CDR2 (germline): LNHDA, SQIVND (reference sequence). This CDR3 is built from 13 residues. The V and J ends lost 3 bases and 12 bases, in that order; junction bases with no gene match: 6. CDR3 sequence (DNA): TGTGCCAGTAGTATGGACGGGCGGGAGGGGCAGTTCTTC. Amino acid sequence: CASSMDGREGQFF.

This clonotype appeared once. This chain connects TRBV5-4 to TRBJ2-4; D unclear. Germline V gene sequence: CDR1 SGHNT, CDR2 YYREEE (reference sequence). The CDR3 is 14 residues long. Trimming shortened V by 0 bases and J by 8 bases, and 12 bases separated the two germline ends. DNA of the CDR3: TGTGCCAGCAGCTTGGAGGGCAGGATGGACATTCAGTACTTC. Its protein is CASSLEGRMDIQYF.

The rearrangement links TRBV3-1 to TRBJ2-1; 11 nucleotides match TRBD2. The CDR3 length is 18 residues. V dropped 0 bases and J dropped 6; count of bases not matched to a gene: 10. Germline loops: CDR1 LGHDT, CDR2 YNNKEL (reference sequence). The CDR3 nucleotides are TGTGCCAGCAGCCAAGATCGTGCTGGTAGCGGGAGGGGCAATGAGCAGTTCTTC. Translation gives CASSQDRAGSGRGNEQFF.

V gene TRBV19 combines with J gene TRBJ2-7; 9 nucleotides match TRBD2. Germline assignment: CDR1 LNHDA and CDR2 SQIVND (reference sequence). Trimming removed 5 bases from V and 3 bases from J; junction bases left unmatched: 8. The CDR3 is 15 residues long. CDR3 sequence (DNA): TGTGCCAGTAGTCCTTCGGGACTAGCAATCTACGAGCAGTACTTC. Encoded protein: CASSPSGLAIYEQYF.